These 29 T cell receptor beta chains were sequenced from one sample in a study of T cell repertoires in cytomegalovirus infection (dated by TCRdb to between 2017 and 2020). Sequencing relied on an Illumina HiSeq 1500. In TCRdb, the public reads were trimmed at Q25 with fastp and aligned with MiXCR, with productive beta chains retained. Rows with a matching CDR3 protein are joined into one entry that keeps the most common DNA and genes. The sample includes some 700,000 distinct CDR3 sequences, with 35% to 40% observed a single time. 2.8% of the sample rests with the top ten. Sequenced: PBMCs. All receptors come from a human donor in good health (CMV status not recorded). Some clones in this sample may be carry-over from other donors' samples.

The CDR3 loop is CASSDWDPTSSPLHF. DNA of the CDR3: TGTGCCAGCAGTGACTGGGACCCTACCTCCTCACCCCTCCACTTT. V usage is TRBV2 and J usage is TRBJ1-6; TRBD1 might be the D (5 bases). Germline V gene lookup returns CDR1 SNHLY and CDR2 FYNNEI. CDR3 size: 15 residues. Between the trimmed V and J ends, which lost 3 bases and 10 bases, there was a span of 16 bases.

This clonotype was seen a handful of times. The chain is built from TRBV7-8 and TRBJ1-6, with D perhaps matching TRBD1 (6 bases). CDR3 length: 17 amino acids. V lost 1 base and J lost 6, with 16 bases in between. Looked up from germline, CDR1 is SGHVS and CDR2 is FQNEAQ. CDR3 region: CASSLVQGRLSNSPLHF. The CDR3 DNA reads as TGTGCCAGCAGCTTAGTCCAGGGGCGCCTTTCTAATTCACCCCTCCACTTT.

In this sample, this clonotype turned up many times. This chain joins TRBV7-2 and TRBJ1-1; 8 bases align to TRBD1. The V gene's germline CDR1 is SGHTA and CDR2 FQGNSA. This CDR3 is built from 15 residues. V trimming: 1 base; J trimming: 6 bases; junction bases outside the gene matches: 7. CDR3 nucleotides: TGTGCCAGCAGCTTAGGCCACGGGACAGGTTCTGAAGCTTTCTTT. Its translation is CASSLGHGTGSEAFF. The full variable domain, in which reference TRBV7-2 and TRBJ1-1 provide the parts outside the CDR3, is GAGVSQSPSNKVTEKGKDVELRCDPISGHTALYWYRQSLGQGLEFLIYFQGNSAPDKSGLPSDRFSAERTGGSVSTLTIQRTQQEDSAVYLCASSLGHGTGSEAFFGQGTRLTVV.

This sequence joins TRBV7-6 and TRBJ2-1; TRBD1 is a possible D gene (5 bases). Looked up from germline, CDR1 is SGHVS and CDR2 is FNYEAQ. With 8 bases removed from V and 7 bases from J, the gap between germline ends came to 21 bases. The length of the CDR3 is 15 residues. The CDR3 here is CASLGLGPLGNEQFF. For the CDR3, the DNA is TGTGCCAGCTTGGGCCTGGGGCCCCTCGGGAATGAGCAGTTCTTC.

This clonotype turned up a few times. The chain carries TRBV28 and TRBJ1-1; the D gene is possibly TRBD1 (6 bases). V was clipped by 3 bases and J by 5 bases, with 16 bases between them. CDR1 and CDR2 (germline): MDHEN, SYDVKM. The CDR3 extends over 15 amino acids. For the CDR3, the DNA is TGTGCCAGCAGTTTTGACAGGAGTTTTATGACTGAAGCTTTCTTT. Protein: CASSFDRSFMTEAFF.

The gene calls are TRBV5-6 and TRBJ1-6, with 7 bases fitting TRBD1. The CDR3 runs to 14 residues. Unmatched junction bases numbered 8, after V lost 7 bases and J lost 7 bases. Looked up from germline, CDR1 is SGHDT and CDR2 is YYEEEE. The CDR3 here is CASAQTGLNSPLHF. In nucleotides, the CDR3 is TGTGCCAGCGCCCAGACAGGGTTAAATTCACCCCTCCACTTT.

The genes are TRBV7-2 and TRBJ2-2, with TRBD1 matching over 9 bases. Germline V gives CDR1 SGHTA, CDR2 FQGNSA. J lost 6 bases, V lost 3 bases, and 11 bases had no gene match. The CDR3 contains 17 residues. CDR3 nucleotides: TGTGCCAGCAGCTTGGGTACAGGGGGCGCGGGGCCCGGGGAGCTGTTTTTT. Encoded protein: CASSLGTGGAGPGELFF.

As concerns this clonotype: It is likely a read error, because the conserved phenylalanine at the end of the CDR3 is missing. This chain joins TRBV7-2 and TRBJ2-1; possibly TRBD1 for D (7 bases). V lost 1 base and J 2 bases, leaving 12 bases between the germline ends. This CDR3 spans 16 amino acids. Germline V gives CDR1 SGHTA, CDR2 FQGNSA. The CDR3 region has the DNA TGTGCCAGCAGCTTAGAGGGGGCGGGGACCTACAATGAGCAGTTCTTA. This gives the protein CASSLEGAGTYNEQFL.

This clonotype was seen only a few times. CDR3 amino acids: CATSDSPGQGDQETQYF. The CDR3 DNA follows: TGTGCCACCAGTGATTCGCCGGGACAGGGAGACCAAGAGACCCAGTACTTC. V usage is TRBV24-1 and J usage is TRBJ2-5, with TRBD1 identical over 9 bases. The V gene end was trimmed by 2 bases and the J gene end by 0 bases; junction bases not matched to a gene: 6. The CDR3 is 17 residues long. The germline V gene has CDR1 KGHDR and CDR2 SFDVKD.

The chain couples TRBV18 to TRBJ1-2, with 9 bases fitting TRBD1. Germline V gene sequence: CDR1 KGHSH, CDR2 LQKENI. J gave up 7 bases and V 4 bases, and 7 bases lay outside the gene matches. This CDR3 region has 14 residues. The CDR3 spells CASSREGTGFGYTF. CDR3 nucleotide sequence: TGTGCCAGCTCACGGGAAGGGACAGGGTTTGGCTACACCTTC. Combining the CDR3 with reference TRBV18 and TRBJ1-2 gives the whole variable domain NAGVMQNPRHLVRRRGQEARLRCSPMKGHSHVYWYRQLPEEGLKFMVYLQKENIIDESGMPKERFSAEFPKEGPSILRIQQVVRGDSAAYFCASSREGTGFGYTFGSGTRLTVV.

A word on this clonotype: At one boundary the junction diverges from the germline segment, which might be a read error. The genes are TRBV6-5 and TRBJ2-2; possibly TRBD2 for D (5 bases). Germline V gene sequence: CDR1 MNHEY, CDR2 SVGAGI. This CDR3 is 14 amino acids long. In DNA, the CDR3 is TGTGCCAGCAGTTACACTCCGAACACCGGGGAGCTGTTTTTC. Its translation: CASSYTPNTGELFF.

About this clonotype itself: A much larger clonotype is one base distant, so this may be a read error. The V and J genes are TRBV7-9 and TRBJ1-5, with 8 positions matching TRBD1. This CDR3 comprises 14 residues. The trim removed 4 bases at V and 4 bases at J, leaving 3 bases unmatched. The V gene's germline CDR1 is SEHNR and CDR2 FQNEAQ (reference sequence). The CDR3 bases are TGTGCCAGCAGCTCAGGGGGCATTAATCAGCCCCAGCATTTT. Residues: CASSSGGINQPQHF.

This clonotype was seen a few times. CDR3 sequence: CASMLLGSTVNTEAFF. The CDR3 DNA reads as TGTGCCAGCATGTTATTAGGCTCTACGGTGAACACTGAAGCTTTCTTT. The chain has TRBV7-2 and TRBJ1-1, with D unclear. Trimming cost V 7 bases and J 0 bases, with 18 bases left between them. In germline, CDR1 is SGHTA, CDR2 FQGNSA. This CDR3 contains 16 residues.

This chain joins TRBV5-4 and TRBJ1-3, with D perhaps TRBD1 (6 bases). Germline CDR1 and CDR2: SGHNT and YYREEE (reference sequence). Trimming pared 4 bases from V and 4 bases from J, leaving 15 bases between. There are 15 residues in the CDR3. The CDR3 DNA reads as TGTGCCAGCAGCGATGGACAGTCGCTCGGAAACACCATATATTTT. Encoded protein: CASSDGQSLGNTIYF.

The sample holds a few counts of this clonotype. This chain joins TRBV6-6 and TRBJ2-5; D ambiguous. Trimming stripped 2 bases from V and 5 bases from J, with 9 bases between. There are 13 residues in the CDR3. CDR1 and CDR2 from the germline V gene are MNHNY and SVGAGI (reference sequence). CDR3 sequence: CASSYHELETQYF. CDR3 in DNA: TGTGCCAGCAGTTACCACGAGCTGGAGACCCAGTACTTC.

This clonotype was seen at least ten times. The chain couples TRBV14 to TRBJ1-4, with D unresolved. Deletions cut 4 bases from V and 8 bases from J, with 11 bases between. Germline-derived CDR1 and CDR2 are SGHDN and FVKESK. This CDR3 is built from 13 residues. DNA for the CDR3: TGTGCCAGCAGCCCGAGGGTCGGAGAAAAACTGTTTTTT. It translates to CASSPRVGEKLFF. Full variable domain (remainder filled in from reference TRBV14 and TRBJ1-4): EAGVTQFPSHSVIEKGQTVTLRCDPISGHDNLYWYRRVMGKEIKFLLHFVKESKQDESGMPNNRFLAERTGGTYSTLKVQPAELEDSGVYFCASSPRVGEKLFFGSGTQLSVL.

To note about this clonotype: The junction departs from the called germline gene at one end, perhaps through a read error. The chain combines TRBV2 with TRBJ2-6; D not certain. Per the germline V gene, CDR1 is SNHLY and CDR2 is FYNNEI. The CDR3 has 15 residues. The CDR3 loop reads CASSESSPGSNGLTF. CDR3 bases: TGTGCCAGCAGTGAGAGTAGCCCTGGGTCCAACGGCCTGACTTTC.

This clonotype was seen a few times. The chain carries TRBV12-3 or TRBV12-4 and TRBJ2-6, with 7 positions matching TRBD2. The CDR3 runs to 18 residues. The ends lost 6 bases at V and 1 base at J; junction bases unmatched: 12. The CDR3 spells CASRSPGGRLSGANVLTF. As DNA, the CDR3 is TGTGCCAGCAGGTCCCCGGGGGGACGGTTGTCTGGGGCCAACGTCCTGACTTTC.

The CDR3: CATSRGRTGPEQTQYF. In nucleotides, the CDR3 is TGTGCCACCAGCAGAGGCAGGACAGGTCCGGAGCAGACCCAGTACTTC. The V call is TRBV15, the J call TRBJ2-5, with 7 bases matching TRBD1. J was trimmed by 6 bases and V by 1 base; bases with no gene match: 11. Germline CDR1 is LNHNV and CDR2 is YYDKDF (reference sequence). This CDR3 region has 16 residues.

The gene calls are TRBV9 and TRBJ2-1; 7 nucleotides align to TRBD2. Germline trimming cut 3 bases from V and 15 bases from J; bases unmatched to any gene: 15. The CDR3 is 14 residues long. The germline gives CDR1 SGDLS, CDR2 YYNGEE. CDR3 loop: CASSEPLREATPFF. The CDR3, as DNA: TGTGCCAGCAGCGAACCGCTCCGGGAGGCCACCCCGTTCTTC.

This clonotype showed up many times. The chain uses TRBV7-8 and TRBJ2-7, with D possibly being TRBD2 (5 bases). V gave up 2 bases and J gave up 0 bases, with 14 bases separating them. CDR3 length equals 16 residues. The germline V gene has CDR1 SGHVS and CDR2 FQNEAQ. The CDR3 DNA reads TGTGCCAGCAGCTTAATCGGCGGGTTCAGCTCCTACGAGCAGTACTTC. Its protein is CASSLIGGFSSYEQYF.

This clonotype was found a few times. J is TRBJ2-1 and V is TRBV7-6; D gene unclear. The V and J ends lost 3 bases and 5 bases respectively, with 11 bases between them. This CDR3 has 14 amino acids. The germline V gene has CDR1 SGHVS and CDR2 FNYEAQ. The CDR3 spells CASSFSGPHNEQFF. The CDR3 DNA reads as TGTGCCAGCAGCTTTAGTGGGCCCCACAATGAGCAGTTCTTC.

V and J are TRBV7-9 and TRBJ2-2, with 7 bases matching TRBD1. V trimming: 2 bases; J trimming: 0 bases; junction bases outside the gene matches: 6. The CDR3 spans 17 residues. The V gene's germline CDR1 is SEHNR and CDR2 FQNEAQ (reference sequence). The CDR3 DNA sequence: TGTGCCAGCAGCTTAACAAGGACAGGCCCGAACACCGGGGAGCTGTTTTTT. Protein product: CASSLTRTGPNTGELFF.

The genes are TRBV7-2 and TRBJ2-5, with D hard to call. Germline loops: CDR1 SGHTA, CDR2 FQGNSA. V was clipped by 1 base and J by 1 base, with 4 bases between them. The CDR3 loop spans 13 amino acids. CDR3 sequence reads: CASSLESQETQYF. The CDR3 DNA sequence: TGTGCCAGCAGCTTAGAGTCCCAAGAGACCCAGTACTTC.

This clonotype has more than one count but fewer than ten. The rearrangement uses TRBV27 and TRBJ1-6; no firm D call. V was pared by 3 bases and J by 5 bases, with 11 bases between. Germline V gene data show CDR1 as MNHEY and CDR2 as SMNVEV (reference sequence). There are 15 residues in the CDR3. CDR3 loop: CASSFIPIHNSPLHF. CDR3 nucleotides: TGTGCCAGCAGTTTCATTCCGATTCATAATTCACCCCTCCACTTT.

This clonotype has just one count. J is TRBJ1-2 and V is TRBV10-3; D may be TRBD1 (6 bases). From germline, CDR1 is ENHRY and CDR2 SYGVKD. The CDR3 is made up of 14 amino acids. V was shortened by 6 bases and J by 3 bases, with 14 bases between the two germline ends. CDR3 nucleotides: TGTGCCATCAGGGAAGAAGGGGGTCACTATGGCTACACCTTC. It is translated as CAIREEGGHYGYTF.

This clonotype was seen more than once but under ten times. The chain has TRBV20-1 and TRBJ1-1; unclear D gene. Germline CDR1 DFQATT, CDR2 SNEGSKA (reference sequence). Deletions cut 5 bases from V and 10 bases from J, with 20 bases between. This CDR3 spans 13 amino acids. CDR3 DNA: TGCAGTGCTCCCTCCGGGGTAGCTGATGTAGCTTTCTTT. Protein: CSAPSGVADVAFF.

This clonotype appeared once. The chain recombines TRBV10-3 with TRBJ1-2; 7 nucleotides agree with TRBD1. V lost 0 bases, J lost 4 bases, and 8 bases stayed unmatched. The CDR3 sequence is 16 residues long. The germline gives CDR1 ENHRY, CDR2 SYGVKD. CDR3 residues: CAISESNGGTVYGYTF. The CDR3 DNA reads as TGTGCCATCAGTGAGTCGAACGGCGGGACAGTCTATGGCTACACCTTC.

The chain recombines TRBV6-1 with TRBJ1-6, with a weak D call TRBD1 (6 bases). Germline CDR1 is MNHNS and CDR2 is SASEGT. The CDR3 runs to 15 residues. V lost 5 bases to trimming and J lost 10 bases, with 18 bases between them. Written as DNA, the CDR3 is TGTGCCAGCAGTAAGCAGGGGTGGAAGGGGTCACCCCTCCACTTT. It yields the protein CASSKQGWKGSPLHF.